The entry below describes one T cell receptor (beta chain). Its antigen is unknown. This entry comes from a study of OX40 agonist ivuxolimab in advanced cancers. Method: immunoSEQ multiplex PCR; TCRdb's copy keeps in-frame clones and lacks some. The sample lists approximately 65,000 clones, about 89% seen once, with roughly 4.2% in the top ten. CDR1 is LNHNV and CDR2 is YYDKDF in the germline V gene (reference sequence). V was shortened by 1 base and J by 7 bases, with 17 bases between the two germline ends. The CDR3 sequence is 16 residues long. Study-wide results and caveats: At 0.1 to 3.0 mg/kg, clonal expansion of CD4+ and CD8+ blood T cells had occurred by week 6.

The chain carries TRBV15 and TRBJ2-1, with TRBD1 as a possible D gene (5 bases). The source was CD4+ or CD8+ T cells sorted from blood, collected in a trial of the OX40 agonist ivuxolimab. The clonotype was recovered from an adult with an advanced solid tumor such as melanoma, head and neck, liver or kidney cancer. Here the CDR3 DNA reads TGTGCCACCAGCAGAGGGGCAGGGATAGAATCTAATGAGCAGTTCTTC. Protein sequence: CATSRGAGIESNEQFF.